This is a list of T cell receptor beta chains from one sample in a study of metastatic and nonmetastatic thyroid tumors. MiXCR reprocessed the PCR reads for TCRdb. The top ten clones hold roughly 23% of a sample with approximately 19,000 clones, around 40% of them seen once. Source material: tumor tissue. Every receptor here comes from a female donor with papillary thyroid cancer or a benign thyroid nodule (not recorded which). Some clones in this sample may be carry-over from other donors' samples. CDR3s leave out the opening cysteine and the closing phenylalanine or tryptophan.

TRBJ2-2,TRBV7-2,ASSLSGGLGGELF
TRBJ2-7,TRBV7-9,ASSYRDGYYEQY
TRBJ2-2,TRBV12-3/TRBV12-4,ASSRDSTGELF
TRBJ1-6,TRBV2,ASSPGQGGRPLH
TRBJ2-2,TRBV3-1,ASSQAGANTGELF
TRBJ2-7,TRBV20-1,SASSTNYEQY
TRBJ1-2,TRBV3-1,ASSQGGAGGYT
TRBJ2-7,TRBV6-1,ATDLDRGASYEQY
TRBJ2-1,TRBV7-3,ASSTHPEVGEQF
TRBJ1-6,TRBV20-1,SARDLGREGDSPLH
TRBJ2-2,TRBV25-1,ASRTGDGGELF
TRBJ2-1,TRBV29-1,SVPLGGRYNEQF
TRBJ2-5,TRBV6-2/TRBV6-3,ASSYGRVETQY
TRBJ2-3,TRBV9,ASSIPGAGSLTDTQY
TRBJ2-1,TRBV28,ASLPLSGRPLSDEQF
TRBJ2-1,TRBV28,ASKSAGYSYNEQF
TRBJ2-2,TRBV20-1,SAEPGQRNTGELF